This is a list of T cell receptor beta chains from one sample in a study of CD8 T cells in Susac syndrome. TCRdb used MiXCR to reprocess the immunoSEQ multiplex PCR reads, holding one entry per CDR3 protein. The data contain under 300,000 distinct CDR3 sequences, almost 97% of them singletons. Sequencing used CD4+ T cells from PBMCs. The origin of the receptors is a human donor with Susac syndrome. Both conserved end residues are part of each CDR3. D genes are given only for firm matches. Rows may omit the clone size; those that give it use once, few, many or a size class.

cdr3_length | j_call | d_call | clone_size | v_call | cdr3_aa | cdr3_nt
14 | TRBJ2-4 | TRBD1 | . | TRBV6-1 | CASSETAGGNIQYF | TGTGCCAGCAGTGAAACGGCAGGGGGAAACATTCAGTACTTC
12 | TRBJ2-7 | . | many | TRBV28 | CASSLGGYEQYF | TGTGCCAGCAGCTTAGGGGGCTACGAGCAGTACTTC
13 | TRBJ1-2 | . | . | TRBV15 | CATSIIRDLSYTF | TGTGCCACCAGCATAATCCGGGACTTGAGCTACACCTTC
14 | TRBJ2-7 | . | once | TRBV18 | CASFFSGGSYEQYF | TGTGCCAGCTTTTTTAGTGGGGGCTCCTACGAGCAGTACTTC
14 | TRBJ2-5 | . | . | TRBV9 | CASSVLADQETQYF | TGTGCCAGCAGCGTATTAGCGGATCAAGAGACCCAGTACTTC
15 | TRBJ2-4 | TRBD2 | . | TRBV20-1 | CSASRPLAEQNIQYF | TGCAGTGCTAGCCGTCCTCTAGCGGAGCAAAACATTCAGTACTTC
15 | TRBJ2-2 | TRBD2 | . | TRBV20-1 | CSAQRSGGDGGELVF | TGCAGTGCCCAGAGAAGCGGGGGGGATGGCGGGGAGCTGGTTTTT
15 | TRBJ2-3 | . | . | TRBV9 | CASSVDGSGTDTQYF | TGTGCCAGCAGCGTAGACGGGAGTGGCACAGATACGCAGTATTTT
15 | TRBJ1-2 | TRBD1 | . | TRBV4-1 | CASTPGQPTNYGYTF | TGCGCCAGCACGCCGGGACAGCCAACTAACTATGGCTACACCTTC
14 | TRBJ2-5 | TRBD1 | . | TRBV24-1 | CANRGTGGEETQYF | TGTGCCAACCGCGGGACAGGGGGAGAAGAGACCCAGTACTTC
16 | TRBJ2-2 | TRBD1 | . | TRBV15 | CATRPGTGGPTGELFF | TGTGCCACCAGACCCGGGACAGGGGGACCCACCGGGGAGCTGTTTTTT
12 | TRBJ2-5 | . | . | TRBV25-1 | CASRGFQETQYF | TGTGCCAGCAGGGGATTTCAAGAGACCCAGTACTTC
16 | TRBJ1-2 | TRBD1 | . | TRBV9 | CASSVEDRGYNYGYTF | TGTGCCAGCAGCGTAGAAGACAGGGGTTATAACTATGGCTACACCTTC
15 | TRBJ2-3 | TRBD2 | . | TRBV6-6 | CASSLSGRVSDTQYF | TGTGCCAGCAGTCTTAGCGGGAGGGTCTCAGATACGCAGTATTTT
12 | TRBJ2-1 | . | . | TRBV19 | CASRNDRTEQFF | TGTGCCAGTAGGAACGACCGAACAGAGCAGTTCTTC
16 | TRBJ2-1 | TRBD2 | . | TRBV5-1 | CASSFTSGSYYNEQFF | TGCGCCAGCAGCTTTACTAGCGGGAGTTACTACAATGAGCAGTTCTTC
13 | TRBJ2-5 | . | . | TRBV19 | CASSKSMRETQYF | TGTGCCAGTAGTAAGTCTATGCGAGAGACCCAGTACTTC
12 | TRBJ2-4 | . | . | TRBV5-1 | CASSLTGNIQYF | TGCGCCAGCAGTCTGACAGGAAACATTCAGTACTTC
20 | TRBJ2-6 | . | . | TRBV1 | CTSSQDWLGHRHSGANVLTF | TGCACCAGCAGCCAAGATTGGCTGGGACACAGACACTCTGGGGCCAACGTCCTGACTTTC
13 | TRBJ2-3 | . | . | TRBV29-1 | CSVYLQLADTQYF | TGCAGCGTTTATCTTCAGCTAGCAGATACGCAGTATTTT
15 | TRBJ2-2 | TRBD2 | . | TRBV6-5 | CASSRGLAGAGELFF | TGTGCCAGCAGCCGGGGACTAGCGGGAGCCGGGGAGCTGTTTTTT
12 | TRBJ1-2 | . | . | TRBV29-1 | CSVEAPSLGYTF | TGCAGCGTTGAAGCCCCAAGTCTGGGCTACACCTTC
17 | TRBJ2-6 | . | . | TRBV7-2 | CASSLEGGLPGANVLTF | TGTGCCAGCAGCTTAGAGGGGGGGCTGCCCGGGGCCAACGTCCTGACTTTC
14 | TRBJ2-7 | . | . | TRBV3-1 | CASSQGGPLGEQYF | TGTGCCAGCAGCCAAGGGGGCCCCCTCGGCGAGCAGTACTTC
13 | TRBJ2-1 | . | . | TRBV29-1 | CSARQGSYNEQFF | TGCAGCGCCAGGCAGGGCTCCTACAATGAGCAGTTCTTC
16 | TRBJ2-1 | TRBD2 | . | TRBV20-1 | CSARDFSGRTYNEQFF | TGCAGTGCTAGAGATTTCAGCGGGAGGACGTACAATGAGCAGTTCTTC
15 | TRBJ2-7 | TRBD1 | . | TRBV30 | CAWRVRWGQSYEQYF | TGTGCCTGGAGAGTCCGTTGGGGACAGTCCTACGAGCAGTACTTC
15 | TRBJ1-1 | TRBD1 | . | TRBV10-3 | CAISAKPTGDTEAFF | TGTGCCATCAGTGCGAAACCAACAGGGGACACTGAAGCTTTCTTT
16 | TRBJ1-5 | . | . | TRBV23-1 | CASRPRDTDSNQPQHF | TGCGCCAGCAGGCCCCGGGACACAGATAGCAATCAGCCCCAGCATTTT
14 | TRBJ1-1 | . | . | TRBV7-3 | CASIDELANTEAFF | TGTGCCAGCATCGACGAGTTGGCGAACACTGAAGCTTTCTTT
13 | TRBJ1-5 | TRBD1 | . | TRBV29-1 | CSVGTGITQPQHF | TGCAGCGTGGGGACAGGGATTACTCAGCCCCAGCATTTT
15 | TRBJ2-5 | TRBD2 | . | TRBV24-1 | CATSDPRAGGETQYF | TGTGCCACCAGTGACCCACGAGCGGGAGGCGAGACCCAGTACTTC
9 | TRBJ1-2 | TRBD1 | . | TRBV29-1 | CSGDRDLTF | TGCAGCGGGGACAGGGACCTCACCTTC
15 | TRBJ2-7 | TRBD2 | . | TRBV3-1 | CASSQSTSGAREQYF | TGTGCCAGCAGCCAATCGACTAGCGGGGCCCGGGAGCAGTACTTC
15 | TRBJ1-1 | . | . | TRBV9 | CASSVASREDTEAFF | TGTGCCAGCAGCGTAGCTTCCAGGGAGGACACTGAAGCTTTCTTT
16 | TRBJ1-1 | TRBD1 | . | TRBV20-1 | CSASPVGQGQNTEAFF | TGCAGTGCTAGCCCGGTGGGACAGGGTCAGAACACTGAAGCTTTCTTT
16 | TRBJ2-5 | TRBD1 | . | TRBV9 | CASSVGTVDTEETQYF | TGTGCCAGCAGCGTGGGGACAGTGGACACTGAAGAGACCCAGTACTTC
15 | TRBJ2-3 | TRBD1 | . | TRBV5-6 | CASSRRTGWIDTQYF | TGTGCCAGCAGCCGGAGGACAGGCTGGATTGATACGCAGTATTTT
13 | TRBJ2-7 | . | . | TRBV27 | CASSLSGTAVTYF | TGTGCCAGCAGTTTATCGGGGACGGCCGTTACCTACTTC
17 | TRBJ2-2 | . | . | TRBV4-2 | CASSQDKGGVKVGELFF | TGTGCCAGCAGCCAAGATAAGGGGGGAGTGAAGGTCGGGGAGCTGTTTTTT
16 | TRBJ1-1 | . | . | TRBV23-1 | CASSLGTGPPTAEAFF | TGCGCCAGCAGTCTGGGCACCGGACCGCCGACGGCTGAAGCTTTCTTT
14 | TRBJ2-1 | . | . | TRBV9 | CASSVDRSAGEQFF | TGTGCCAGCAGCGTAGACCGATCGGCCGGTGAGCAGTTCTTC